This T cell receptor beta chain was identified during a study of T cell responses to AZD1222 COVID-19 vaccine. Overall study: Second-dose recipients at about 4 or about 12 weeks were treated as one pooled group. Study results and limitations: Nearly half of unique spike-specific TCRs reportedly avoided B.1.351 and B.1.1.7 mutated regions. Baseline antibody screening turned up just a handful of seropositive AZD1222 recipients. Among vaccine-associated CD4 TCRs, coverage spanned spike, with dominance at 160-218 and 743-854.

This CDR3 comprises 19 residues. Germline lookup yields CDR1 MNHNS and CDR2 SASEGT. V lost 2 bases and J 7 bases, leaving 29 bases between the germline ends. This table comes from immunoSEQ multiplex PCR, and its TCRdb copy is limited to in-frame clones, with some not included. The sample shows roughly 80,000 clones, about 92% of them seen only once. A note on this clone: Its cognate antigen is unknown.

The sample consisted of peripheral blood, taken on day 0 of AZD1222 vaccination. The genes are TRBV6-1 and TRBJ2-5; possible D gene TRBD2, 6 bases. This clonotype was obtained from an adult in good health. The CDR3 here is CASSERDFVENRRLGTQYF. The CDR3 coding sequence is TGTGCCAGCAGTGAACGGGACTTTGTAGAAAATCGGCGGTTGGGGACCCAGTACTTC.